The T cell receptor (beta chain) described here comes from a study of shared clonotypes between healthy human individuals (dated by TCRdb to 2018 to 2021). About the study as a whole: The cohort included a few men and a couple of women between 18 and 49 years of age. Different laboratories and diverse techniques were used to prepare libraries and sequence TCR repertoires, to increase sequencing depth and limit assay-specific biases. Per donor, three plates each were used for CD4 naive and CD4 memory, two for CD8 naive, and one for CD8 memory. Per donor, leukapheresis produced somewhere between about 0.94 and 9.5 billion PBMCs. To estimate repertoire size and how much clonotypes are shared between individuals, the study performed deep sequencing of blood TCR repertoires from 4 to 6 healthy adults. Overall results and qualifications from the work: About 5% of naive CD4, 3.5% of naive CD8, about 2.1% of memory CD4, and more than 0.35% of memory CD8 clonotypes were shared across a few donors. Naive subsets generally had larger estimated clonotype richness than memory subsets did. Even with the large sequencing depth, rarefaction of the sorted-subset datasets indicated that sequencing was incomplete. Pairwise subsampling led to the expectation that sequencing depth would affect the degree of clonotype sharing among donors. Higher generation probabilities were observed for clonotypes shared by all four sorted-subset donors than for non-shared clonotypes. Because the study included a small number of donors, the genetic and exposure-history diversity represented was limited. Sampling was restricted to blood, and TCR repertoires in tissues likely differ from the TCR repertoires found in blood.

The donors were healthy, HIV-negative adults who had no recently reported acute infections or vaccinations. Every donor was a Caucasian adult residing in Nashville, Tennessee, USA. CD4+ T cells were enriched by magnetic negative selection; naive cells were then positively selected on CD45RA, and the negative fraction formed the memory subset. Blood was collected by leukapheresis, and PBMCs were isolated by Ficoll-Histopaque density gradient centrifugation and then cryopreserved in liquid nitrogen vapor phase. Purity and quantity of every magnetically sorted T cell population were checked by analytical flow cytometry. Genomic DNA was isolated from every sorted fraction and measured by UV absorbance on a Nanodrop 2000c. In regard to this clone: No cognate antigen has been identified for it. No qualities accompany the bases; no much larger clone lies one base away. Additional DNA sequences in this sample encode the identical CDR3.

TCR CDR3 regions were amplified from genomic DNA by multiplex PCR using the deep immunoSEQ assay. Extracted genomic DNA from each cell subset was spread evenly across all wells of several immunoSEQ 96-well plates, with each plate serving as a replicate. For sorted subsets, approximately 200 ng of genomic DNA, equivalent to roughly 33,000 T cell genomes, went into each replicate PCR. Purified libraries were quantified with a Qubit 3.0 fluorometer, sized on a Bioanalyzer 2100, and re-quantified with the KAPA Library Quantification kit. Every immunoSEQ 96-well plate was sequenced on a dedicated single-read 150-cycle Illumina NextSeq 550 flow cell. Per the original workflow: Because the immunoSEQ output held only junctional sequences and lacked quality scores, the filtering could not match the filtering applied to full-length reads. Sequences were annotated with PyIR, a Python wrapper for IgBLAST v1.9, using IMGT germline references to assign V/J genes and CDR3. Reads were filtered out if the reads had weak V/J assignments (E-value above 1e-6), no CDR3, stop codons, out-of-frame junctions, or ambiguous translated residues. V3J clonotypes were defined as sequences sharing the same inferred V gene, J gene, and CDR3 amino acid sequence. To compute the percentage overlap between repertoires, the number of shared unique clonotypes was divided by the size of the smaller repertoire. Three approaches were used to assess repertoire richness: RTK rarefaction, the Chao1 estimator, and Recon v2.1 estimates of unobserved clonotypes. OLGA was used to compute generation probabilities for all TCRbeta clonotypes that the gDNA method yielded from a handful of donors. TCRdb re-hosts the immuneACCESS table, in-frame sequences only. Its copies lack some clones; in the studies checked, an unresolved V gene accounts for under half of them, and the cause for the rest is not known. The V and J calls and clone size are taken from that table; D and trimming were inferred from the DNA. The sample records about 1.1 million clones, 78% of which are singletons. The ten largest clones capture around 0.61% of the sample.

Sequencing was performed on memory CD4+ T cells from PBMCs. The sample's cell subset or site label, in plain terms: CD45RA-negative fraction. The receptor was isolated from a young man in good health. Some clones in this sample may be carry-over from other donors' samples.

The nucleotide sequence reads as follows: TGCGCCAGCAGCGGAGGGGACAGCCAGGAGACCCAGTACTTC. Its product reads: CASSGGDSQETQYF. The sequence links TRBV5-1 to TRBJ2-5; the D gene is perhaps TRBD1, from 7 matching bases. CDR1 and CDR2 (SGHRS, YFSETQ) derive from the germline V gene. Deletion took 4 bases off V and 5 bases off J, with a span of 15 bases between the germline ends. The CDR3 runs 14 amino acids, cysteine and phenylalanine included. Solely the CDR3 DNA is kept, with 42 bases framed from the first base. The variable domain in full, with residues beyond the CDR3 obtained from the reference TRBV5-1 and TRBJ2-5 genes, is KAGVTQTPRYLIKTRGQQVTLSCSPISGHRSVSWYQQTPGQGLQFLFEYFSETQRNKGNFPGRFSGRQFSNSRSEMNVSTLELGDSALYLCASSGGDSQETQYFGPGTRLLVL.